The clone carrying this T cell receptor beta chain was counted many times. TCRdb analysed the PCR reads with MiXCR anew, one entry per CDR3 protein. The repertoire has some 590,000 distinct CDR3 sequences, about 25% of them found once; the top ten carry approximately 0.75%. The data were taken from a study of molecular identifiers for immune sequencing clone quantification. Trimming removed 1 base at V and 2 bases at J, with 6 bases between. CDR3 length equals 15 residues. Germline values: CDR1 MGHRA, CDR2 YSYEKL. The sequencing input was naive CD8+ T cells from blood, with Jurkat cell RNA spiked in. Subset reported: FACS-sorted CD8+CD4-CCR7+CD45RA+ naive T cells. The chain joins TRBV4-1 to TRBJ2-6, with D unclear. This receptor was taken from a human donor in good health. Some libraries in this study had Jurkat cell RNA spiked in. The CDR3 DNA follows: TGCGCCAGCAGCCAAGTTAACCCTGGGGCCAACGTCCTGACTTTC. This encodes CASSQVNPGANVLTF.